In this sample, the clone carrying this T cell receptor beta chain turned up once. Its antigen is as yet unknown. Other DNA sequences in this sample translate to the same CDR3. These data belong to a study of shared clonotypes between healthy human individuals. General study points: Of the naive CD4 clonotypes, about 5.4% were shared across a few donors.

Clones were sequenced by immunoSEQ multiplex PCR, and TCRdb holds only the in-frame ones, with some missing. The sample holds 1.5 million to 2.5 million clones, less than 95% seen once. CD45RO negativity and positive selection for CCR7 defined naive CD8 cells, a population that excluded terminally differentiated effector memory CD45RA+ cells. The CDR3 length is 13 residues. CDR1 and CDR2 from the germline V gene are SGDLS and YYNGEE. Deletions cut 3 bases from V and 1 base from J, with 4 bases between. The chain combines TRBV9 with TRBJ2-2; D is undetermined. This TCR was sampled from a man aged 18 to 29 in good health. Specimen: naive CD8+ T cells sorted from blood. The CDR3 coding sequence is TGTGCCAGCAGCGCGGGGAACACCGGGGAGCTGTTTTTT. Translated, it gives CASSAGNTGELFF. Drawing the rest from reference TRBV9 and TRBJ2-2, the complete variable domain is DSGVTQTPKHLITATGQRVTLRCSPRSGDLSVYWYQQSLDQGLQFLIQYYNGEERAKGNILERFSAQQFPDLHSELNLSSLELGDSALYFCASSAGNTGELFFGEGSRLTVL.